Sequencing of this TCR beta chain was carried out in a study of T cell responses to AZD1222 COVID-19 vaccine. Findings and limits, study-wide: Clonal diversity may have been underestimated, and the donors were mostly white British, with more females than males. Just 5 to 7 AZD1222 recipients tested seropositive at baseline. None of the repertoires were sampled until the peak T cell response had passed.

Measured with immunoSEQ multiplex PCR; TCRdb has only the in-frame clones, and not every one. Of over 90,000 clones listed, around 86% are singletons. A note on this clone: The antigen remains undetermined.

This CDR3 is 16 amino acids long. Looked up from germline, CDR1 is MDHEN and CDR2 is SYDVKM. Trimming cost V 2 bases and J 9 bases, with 17 bases left between them. The chain couples TRBV28 to TRBJ1-6; D unresolved. The origin of this receptor is an adult in good health. Here the sequenced sample was peripheral blood, taken on day 0 of AZD1222 vaccination. In nucleotides, the CDR3 is TGTGCCAGCAGTTTACCTCTGGACGGGTTTTTTTCACCCCTCCACTTT. Its protein product is CASSLPLDGFFSPLHF.